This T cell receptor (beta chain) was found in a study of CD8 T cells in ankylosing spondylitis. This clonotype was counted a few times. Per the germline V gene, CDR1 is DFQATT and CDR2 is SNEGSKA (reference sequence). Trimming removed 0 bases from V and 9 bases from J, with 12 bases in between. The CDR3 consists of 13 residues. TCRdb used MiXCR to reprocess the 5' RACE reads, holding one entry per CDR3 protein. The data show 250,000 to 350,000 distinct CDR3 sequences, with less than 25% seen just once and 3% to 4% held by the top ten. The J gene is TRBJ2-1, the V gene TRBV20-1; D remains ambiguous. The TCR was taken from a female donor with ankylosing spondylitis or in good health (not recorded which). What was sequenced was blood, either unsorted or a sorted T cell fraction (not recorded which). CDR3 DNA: TGCAGTGCTAGAGATGCTGAAGATGGTGAGCAGTTCTTC. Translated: CSARDAEDGEQFF.